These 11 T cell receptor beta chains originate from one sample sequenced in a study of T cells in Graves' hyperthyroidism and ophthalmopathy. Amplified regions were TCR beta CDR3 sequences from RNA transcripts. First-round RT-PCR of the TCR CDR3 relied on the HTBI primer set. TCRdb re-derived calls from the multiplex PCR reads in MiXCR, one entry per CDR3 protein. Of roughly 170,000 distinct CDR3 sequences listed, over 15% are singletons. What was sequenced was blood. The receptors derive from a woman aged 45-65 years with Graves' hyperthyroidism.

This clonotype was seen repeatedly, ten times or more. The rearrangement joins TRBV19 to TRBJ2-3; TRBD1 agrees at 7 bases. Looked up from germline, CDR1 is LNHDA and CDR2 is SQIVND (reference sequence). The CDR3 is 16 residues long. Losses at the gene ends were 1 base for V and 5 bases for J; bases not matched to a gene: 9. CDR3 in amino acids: CASSIGAGGHKDTQYF. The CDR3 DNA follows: TGTGCCAGTAGTATAGGAGCAGGGGGTCATAAAGATACGCAGTATTTT.

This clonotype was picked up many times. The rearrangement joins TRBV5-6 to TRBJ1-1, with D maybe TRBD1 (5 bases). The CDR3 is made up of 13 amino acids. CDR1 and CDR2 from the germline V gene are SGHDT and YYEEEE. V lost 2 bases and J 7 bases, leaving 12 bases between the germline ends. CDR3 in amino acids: CASSFGSGYEAFF. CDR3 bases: TGTGCCAGCAGCTTCGGGTCAGGGTATGAAGCTTTCTTT.

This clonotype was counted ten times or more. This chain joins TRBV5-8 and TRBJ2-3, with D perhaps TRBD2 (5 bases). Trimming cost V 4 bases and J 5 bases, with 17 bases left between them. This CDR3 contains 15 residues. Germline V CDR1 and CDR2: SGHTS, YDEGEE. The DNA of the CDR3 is TGTGCCAGCAGCCCGAGGCCCGGGGAAGAAGATACGCAGTATTTT. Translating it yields CASSPRPGEEDTQYF.

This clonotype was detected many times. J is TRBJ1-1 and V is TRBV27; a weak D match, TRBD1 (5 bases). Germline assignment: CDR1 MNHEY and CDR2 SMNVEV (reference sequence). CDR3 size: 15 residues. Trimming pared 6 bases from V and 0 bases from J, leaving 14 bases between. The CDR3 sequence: CASSSSGTLNTEAFF. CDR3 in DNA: TGTGCCAGCAGCTCCTCGGGGACCCTGAACACTGAAGCTTTCTTT.

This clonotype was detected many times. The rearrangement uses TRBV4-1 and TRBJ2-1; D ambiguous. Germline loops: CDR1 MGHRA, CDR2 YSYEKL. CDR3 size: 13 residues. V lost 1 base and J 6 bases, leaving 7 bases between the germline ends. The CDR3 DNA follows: TGCGCCAGCAGCCAAGTTAGGGTCAATGAGCAGTTCTTC. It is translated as CASSQVRVNEQFF.

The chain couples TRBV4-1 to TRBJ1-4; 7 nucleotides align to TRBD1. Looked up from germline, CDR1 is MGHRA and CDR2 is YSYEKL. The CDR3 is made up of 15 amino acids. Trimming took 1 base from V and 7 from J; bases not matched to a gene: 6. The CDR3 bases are TGCGCCAGCAGCCAAGTCCCACAGGGGTTTGAAAAACTGTTTTTT. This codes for CASSQVPQGFEKLFF.

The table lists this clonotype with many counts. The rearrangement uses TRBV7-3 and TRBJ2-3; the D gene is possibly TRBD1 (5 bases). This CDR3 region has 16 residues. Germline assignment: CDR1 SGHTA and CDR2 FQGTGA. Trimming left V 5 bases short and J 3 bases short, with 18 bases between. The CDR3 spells CASSRQSNLGTDTQYF. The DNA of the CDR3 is TGTGCCAGCAGCCGACAGTCCAATCTGGGGACAGATACGCAGTATTTT.

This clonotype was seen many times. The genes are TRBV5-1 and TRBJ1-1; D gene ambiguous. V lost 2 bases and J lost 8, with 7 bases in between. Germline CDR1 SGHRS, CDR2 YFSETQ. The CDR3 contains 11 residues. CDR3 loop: CASSFGREAFF. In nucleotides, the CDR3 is TGCGCCAGCAGCTTCGGACGAGAAGCTTTCTTT.

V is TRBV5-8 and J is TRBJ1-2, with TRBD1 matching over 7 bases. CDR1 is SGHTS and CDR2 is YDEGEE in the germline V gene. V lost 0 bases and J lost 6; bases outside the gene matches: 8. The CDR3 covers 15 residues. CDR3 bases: TGTGCCAGCAGCTTGGTGAAGGGGGCGCGGAATGGCTACACCTTC. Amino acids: CASSLVKGARNGYTF.

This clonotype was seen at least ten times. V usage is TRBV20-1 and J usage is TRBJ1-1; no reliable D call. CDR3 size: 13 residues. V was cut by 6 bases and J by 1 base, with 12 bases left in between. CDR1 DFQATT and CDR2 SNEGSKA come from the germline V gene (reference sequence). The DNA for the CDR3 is TGCAGTGCCTTATTTGGCACGAACACTGAAGCTTTCTTT. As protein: CSALFGTNTEAFF.

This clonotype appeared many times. The CDR3 is CASSGPGGELFF. In DNA, the CDR3 is TGTGCCAGCAGCGGACCCGGAGGGGAGCTGTTTTTT. This chain connects TRBV3-1 to TRBJ2-2; no clear D gene. Germline V lookup: CDR1 LGHDT, CDR2 YNNKEL (reference sequence). This CDR3 has 12 amino acids. The V end lost 5 bases, the J end lost 8 bases, and 9 bases lay between the germline ends.